These 3 T cell receptor beta chains were sequenced from one sample in a study of blood T cell repertoires in COVID-19. The data were produced by immunoSEQ multiplex PCR, yet TCRdb's version contains in-frame clones alone and is incomplete. The data show roughly 60,000 clones, around nine tenths seen once. The specimen sequenced was peripheral blood. These receptors were obtained from a woman of 80 years or more with active COVID-19.

V is TRBV6-5 and J is TRBJ1-2; TRBD1 agrees at 7 bases. CDR1 is MNHEY, CDR2 SVGAGI, per germline. The CDR3 is 15 amino acids. V was clipped by 5 bases and J by 8 bases; unmatched bases: 14. The CDR3: CASSRQQGSRAGYTF. The CDR3 nucleotides read TGTGCCAGCAGTAGACAACAGGGGAGCCGAGCAGGCTACACCTTC.

The chain is built from TRBV19 and TRBJ1-6, with 7 bases that match TRBD1. The germline gives CDR1 LNHDA, CDR2 SQIVND (reference sequence). The V and J ends lost 8 bases and 8 bases, in that order; junction bases with no gene match: 6. This CDR3 spans 13 amino acids. CDR3 loop: CASSDRWDSPLHF. DNA for the CDR3: TGTGCCAGTTCGGACAGGTGGGATTCACCCCTCCACTTT.

The gene calls are TRBV6-5 and TRBJ1-2; possible D gene TRBD1, 5 bases. This CDR3 region has 15 residues. Trimming shortened V by 2 bases and J by 5 bases, and 15 bases separated the two germline ends. The germline V gene has CDR1 MNHEY and CDR2 SVGAGI. The CDR3 reads CASSYHRDGGYGYTF. As DNA, the CDR3 is TGTGCCAGCAGTTACCATCGGGACGGGGGGTATGGCTACACCTTC.